This TCR beta chain originates from a study of blood T cell repertoires in COVID-19 (dated by TCRdb to the early 2020s). About the study as a whole: Collaborator samples came from the United States, Italy and Spain and covered acute and convalescent phases of COVID-19. A de-identified subject ID, COVID-19 status, age in years and sex were almost always included in the sample metadata. Subjects who had been exposed to COVID-19, were actively infected with it, or had recovered from it provided the deeply sampled blood TCRbeta repertoires that made up the dataset. The material from the prospective study consisted of cDNA or gDNA derived from T cells, B-cell-depleted T cells, or PBMCs. The repertoires were released in a freely available public database meant as a resource for research on the immune response to SARS-CoV-2. The samples were drawn from the first 160 participants of the ongoing ImmuneRACE study and from some 1,300 subjects provided by 6 global collaborators. Where available, HLA class I and class II types were obtained from metadata supplied by the sample provider rather than from assay-based typing.

Concerning this clone: Its antigen is not yet known. Within one base of it there is no much larger clone, and no base qualities were kept.

Enrolling through a virtual design, the prospective study's participants ranged in age from roughly 18 to 90 years and lived across 20 to 25 United States geographic areas. In the prospective study, cohorts were assigned on the basis of participant-reported clinical history obtained from a screening survey and a study questionnaire. Recovered participants in ImmuneRACE Cohort 3 were defined by two consecutive negative NP/OP PCR tests, clearance by a healthcare professional, or resolution of symptoms. In the prospective study, whole blood, serum and a nasopharyngeal or oropharyngeal swab were collected from each participant by mobile phlebotomists. Additional blood draws and questionnaires over an approximately two-month period could optionally be provided by prospective study participants. Prospective study blood samples were shipped either frozen or at room temperature before DNA extraction. Germline trimming: 5 bases from V, 0 bases from J; junction bases outside gene matches: 5. The CDR1 and CDR2 encoded by the germline V gene are SGHAT and FQNNGV. The CDR3 measures 15 amino acids from cysteine to phenylalanine. Only the CDR3 part of the read is kept: 45 bases, read in frame from the first base.

Results and caveats for the whole study, not just this receptor: How much clinical and demographic metadata was included differed by source and by participant, and the metadata was provided uncurated.

The immunoSEQ Assay, a bias-controlled multiplex PCR, was used to amplify TCRbeta CDR3 regions from genomic DNA. Per the authors' processing: Nucleated cell counts per sample were estimated from amplification of reference gene primers within the assay. To quantify the absolute abundance of each unique TCRbeta CDR3 rearrangement, sequence reads were collapsed and filtered. For each sample, productive Simpson clonality was calculated as the square root of Simpson's diversity index over productive rearrangements. TCRdb's version of the immuneACCESS table is confined to in-frame rearrangements and falls short of the full clone set. An unresolved V gene accounts for under half of the shortfall where checked; the remainder is of unknown origin. The DNA was the basis for D and trimming; V, J and clone size are from that table. The sample data list about 250,000 clones, and just over 85% of these were observed just once. The top ten hold roughly 1.7% of the sample.

Sequencing was performed on PBMCs or T cells enriched from blood (not recorded which). The TCR originated in a man aged 35-49 years who had recovered from COVID-19. The chain employs TRBV11-2 and TRBJ2-7; 9 junctional bases match TRBD1. The DNA sequence is as follows: TGTGCCAGCAGCCGGGGACAGGGAGTCTCCTACGAGCAGTACTTC. The translation is CASSRGQGVSYEQYF.